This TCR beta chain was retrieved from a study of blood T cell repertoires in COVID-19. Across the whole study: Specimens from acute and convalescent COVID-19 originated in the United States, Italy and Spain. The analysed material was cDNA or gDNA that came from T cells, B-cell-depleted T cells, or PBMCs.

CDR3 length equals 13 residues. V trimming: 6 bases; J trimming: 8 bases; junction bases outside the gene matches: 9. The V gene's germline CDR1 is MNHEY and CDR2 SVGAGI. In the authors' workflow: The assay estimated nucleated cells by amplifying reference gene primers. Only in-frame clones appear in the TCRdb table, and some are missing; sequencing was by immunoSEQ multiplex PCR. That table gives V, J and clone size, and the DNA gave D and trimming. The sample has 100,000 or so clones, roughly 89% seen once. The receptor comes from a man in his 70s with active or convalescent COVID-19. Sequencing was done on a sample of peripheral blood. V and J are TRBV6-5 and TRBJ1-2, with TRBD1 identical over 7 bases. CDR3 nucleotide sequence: TGTGCCAGCAGACAGGGGAGTAGGACCGGCTACACCTTC. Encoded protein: CASRQGSRTGYTF.